This entry features one T cell receptor (beta chain) sequence. This sample was taken from a study of blood T cell repertoires in COVID-19. On the study more broadly: PBMCs, B-cell-depleted T cells, or T cells were the source of the cDNA or gDNA that made up the material.

V lost 5 bases to trimming and J lost 8 bases; unmatched junction nucleotides: 9. This CDR3 is built from 15 residues. Germline V gene sequence: CDR1 SEHNR, CDR2 FQNEAQ (reference sequence). Only in-frame clones appear in the TCRdb table, and some are missing; sequencing was by immunoSEQ multiplex PCR. The data contain around 40,000 clones, 79% of them singletons. The chain joins TRBV7-9 to TRBJ2-1; TRBD2 agrees at 10 bases. The sample was peripheral blood. The clonotype was recovered from a man between 70 and 80 years old with acute or convalescent COVID-19. CDR3 bases: TGTGCCAGCAGCCTTCAGCTAGCGGGAGAAGATGAGCAGTTCTTC. Translation gives CASSLQLAGEDEQFF.